The 20 T cell receptor beta chains listed next were all sequenced from one sample in a study of radiation and T cells in renal cell carcinoma. Profiled with immunoSEQ multiplex PCR; TCRdb holds only in-frame clones, not every one. Of some 120,000 clones in the sample, 70% to 90% are singletons; the top ten hold 4.5% to 7.5%. The time point was: blood 2 weeks post-SBRT. Treatment here: 15 Gy SBRT to primary tumor, nephrectomy 4 weeks later. Sequencing was performed on blood, taken from a patient whose treatment included radiotherapy and nephrectomy. The source of these receptors is a woman aged 70-85 years with renal cell carcinoma.

CDR3 sequence: CASSTRDTEAFF. The CDR3 DNA sequence: TGTGCCAGCAGTACCCGGGACACTGAAGCTTTCTTT. The chain recombines TRBV6-6 with TRBJ1-1; D is ambiguous. Germline values: CDR1 MNHNY, CDR2 SVGAGI (reference sequence). The CDR3 length is 12 residues. V lost 5 bases, J lost 3 bases, and 7 bases lay in between.

The chain carries TRBV5-1 and TRBJ2-3; TRBD2 aligns across 14 bases. This CDR3 comprises 18 residues. V trimming: 0 bases; J trimming: 3 bases; junction bases outside the gene matches: 6. From germline, CDR1 is SGHRS and CDR2 YFSETQ. CDR3 sequence (DNA): TGCGCCAGCAGCTTGGAGGGGACTAGCGGGGGCGAGACAGATACGCAGTATTTT. Translated: CASSLEGTSGGETDTQYF.

The genes are TRBV28 and TRBJ1-1, with no clear D. Germline V gene lookup returns CDR1 MDHEN and CDR2 SYDVKM. V lost 9 bases and J 7 bases, leaving 12 bases between the germline ends. CDR3 size: 11 residues. The CDR3 coding sequence is TGTGCCAGTGTAACGGGGAGTGAAGCTTTCTTT. Its protein is CASVTGSEAFF.

This clone was seen a single time. The gene calls are TRBV30 and TRBJ2-7, with 9 nucleotides matching TRBD1. The CDR3 consists of 14 residues. Germline assignment: CDR1 GTSNPN and CDR2 SVGIG (reference sequence). V was clipped by 3 bases and J by 4 bases; unmatched bases: 7. This CDR3 reads CAWRSGTGIYEQYF. DNA of the CDR3: TGTGCCTGGAGATCCGGGACAGGGATATACGAGCAGTACTTC.

The chain recombines TRBV9 with TRBJ2-2, with D possibly being TRBD1 (7 bases). In germline, CDR1 is SGDLS, CDR2 YYNGEE. The CDR3 consists of 16 residues. With 0 bases removed from V and 4 bases from J, the gap between germline ends came to 13 bases. The DNA of the CDR3 is TGTGCCAGCAGCGTAGGGAGGGGGCGCGGCACCGGGGAGCTGTTTTTT. This gives the protein CASSVGRGRGTGELFF. Supplemented by reference TRBV9 and TRBJ2-2, the full variable domain reads DSGVTQTPKHLITATGQRVTLRCSPRSGDLSVYWYQQSLDQGLQFLIQYYNGEERAKGNILERFSAQQFPDLHSELNLSSLELGDSALYFCASSVGRGRGTGELFFGEGSRLTVL.

The J gene is TRBJ2-7, the V gene TRBV11-3; no firm D call. CDR1 is SGHNT and CDR2 is YENEEA in the germline V gene. The CDR3 sequence is 13 residues long. The V gene lost 4 bases and the J gene lost 4 bases, with 11 bases spanning the gap. The CDR3 region has the DNA TGTGCCAGCAGCTCCACTCCAAGGTACGAGCAGTACTTC. This codes for CASSSTPRYEQYF. Filled out from reference TRBV11-3 and TRBJ2-7, the complete variable domain reads EAGVVQSPRYKIIEKKQPVAFWCNPISGHNTLYWYLQNLGQGPELLIRYENEEAVDDSQLPKDRFSAERLKGVDSTLKIQPAELGDSAVYLCASSSTPRYEQYFGPGTRLTVT.

The gene calls are TRBV5-1 and TRBJ1-3; TRBD1 matches at 7 bases. CDR3 length: 16 amino acids. V shed 0 bases, J shed 4 bases, and the junction held 7 bases outside the gene matches. Germline V lookup: CDR1 SGHRS, CDR2 YFSETQ. CDR3 sequence reads: CASSLGTGESGNTIYF. The CDR3 nucleotides are TGCGCCAGCAGCTTGGGAACAGGGGAATCCGGAAACACCATATATTTT.

To note about this clone: The same CDR3 is also encoded by other DNA sequences in this sample. In DNA form, the CDR3 reads TGTGCCAGCAGCTTGAGTACCGGGGAGCTGTTTTTT. Translated: CASSLSTGELFF. The rearrangement joins TRBV7-9 to TRBJ2-2; no firm D call. This CDR3 is built from 12 residues. Germline values: CDR1 SEHNR, CDR2 FQNEAQ (reference sequence). V was trimmed by 3 bases and J by 5 bases, leaving 4 bases between them.

The genes are TRBV5-1 and TRBJ1-1; the D gene is possibly TRBD1 (5 bases). The V and J ends lost 4 bases and 6 bases respectively, with 19 bases between them. CDR3 length: 15 amino acids. The germline V gene encodes CDR1 SGHRS and CDR2 YFSETQ. DNA for the CDR3: TGCGCCAGCAGCCCCTGGGGCGGAGCTGGGGCTGAAGCTTTCTTT. As protein: CASSPWGGAGAEAFF.

A single count supports this clone. V and J are TRBV7-9 and TRBJ1-3; 9 bases are shared with TRBD1. CDR1 and CDR2 (germline): SEHNR, FQNEAQ (reference sequence). The CDR3 is made up of 19 amino acids. V shed 3 bases and J 1 base; nucleotides not matched to a gene: 13. The CDR3 DNA follows: TGTGCCAGCAGCTTCACCCCCGGGACAGGGAGTAGTTCTGGAAACACCATATATTTT. It codes for CASSFTPGTGSSSGNTIYF.

This sequence joins TRBV18 and TRBJ2-1, with TRBD1 matching over 10 bases. Germline loops: CDR1 KGHSH, CDR2 LQKENI. The CDR3 sequence is 16 residues long. The junction had 10 bases not matched to a gene; V was cut back by 5 bases and J by 6 bases. CDR3 coding DNA: TGTGCCAGCTCATTCGGACAGGGGGACATTGTCAATGAGCAGTTCTTC. This sequence encodes CASSFGQGDIVNEQFF.

The V call is TRBV5-8, the J call TRBJ2-5, with 8 bases identical to TRBD2. This CDR3 comprises 15 residues. J was trimmed by 1 base and V by 3 bases; bases with no gene match: 5. The V gene's germline CDR1 is SGHTS and CDR2 YDEGEE. CDR3: CASSSGGVLQETQYF. Here the CDR3 DNA reads TGTGCCAGCAGCTCCGGGGGGGTCCTCCAAGAGACCCAGTACTTC.

CDR3 loop: CASSERRLGEEQYF. The DNA of the CDR3 is TGTGCCAGCAGCGAACGCCGACTGGGGGAAGAGCAGTACTTC. The rearrangement links TRBV11-3 to TRBJ2-7; tentatively, D is TRBD1 or TRBD2 (5 bases each). Trimming took 5 bases from V and 7 from J, leaving 18 bases between them. CDR1 is SGHNT and CDR2 is YENEEA in the germline V gene. The CDR3 is 14 amino acids.

V is TRBV29-1 and J is TRBJ2-1, with D possibly TRBD1 on 5 matching bases. The CDR3 is made up of 17 amino acids. Germline values: CDR1 SQVTM, CDR2 ANQGSEA. Trimming stripped 2 bases from V and 0 bases from J, with 17 bases between. CDR3 protein: CSVEFLGTGSSYNEQFF. CDR3 sequence (DNA): TGCAGCGTTGAATTCCTAGGTACAGGTAGCTCCTACAATGAGCAGTTCTTC.

The genes are TRBV29-1 and TRBJ2-3; 7 bases line up with TRBD2. The CDR3 extends over 12 amino acids. In germline, CDR1 is SQVTM, CDR2 ANQGSEA. The CDR3 DNA follows: TGCAGTTCCCTTCGGGGGGCAGATACGCAGTATTTT. As protein: CSSLRGADTQYF.

V usage is TRBV2 and J usage is TRBJ1-1; 7 nucleotides align to TRBD1. Per the germline V gene, CDR1 is SNHLY and CDR2 is FYNNEI. The CDR3 length is 16 residues. Trimming cost V 7 bases and J 3 bases; bases outside gene matches: 14. CDR3 coding DNA: TGTGCCAGCATTCGACAGGGAGGGAAGGGGGACACTGAAGCTTTCTTT. Translating it yields CASIRQGGKGDTEAFF.

The chain is built from TRBV19 and TRBJ1-5; D is possibly TRBD1 (6 bases). V was clipped by 4 bases and J by 7 bases, with 14 bases between them. The germline V gene encodes CDR1 LNHDA and CDR2 SQIVND (reference sequence). The CDR3 is 14 amino acids. The CDR3 loop is CASSRGQGIQPQHF. Written as DNA, the CDR3 is TGTGCCAGTAGTAGGGGGCAGGGGATCCAGCCCCAGCATTTT.

This clone was detected once. This chain connects TRBV6-5 to TRBJ1-2; no clear D. This CDR3 has 13 amino acids. CDR1 is MNHEY and CDR2 is SVGAGI in the germline V gene. V shed 4 bases and J shed 7 bases, with 13 bases lying between them. This chain's CDR3 is CASSSSGVGGYTF. CDR3 nucleotide sequence: TGTGCCAGCAGTTCCTCCGGCGTAGGTGGCTACACCTTC.

The rearrangement links TRBV15 to TRBJ1-5; D gene uncertain. Per the germline V gene, CDR1 is LNHNV and CDR2 is YYDKDF (reference sequence). Trimming removed 0 bases from V and 1 base from J, with 7 bases in between. The CDR3 extends over 15 amino acids. CDR3 nucleotide sequence: TGTGCCACCAGCAGAGATCGGGTCAGCAATCAGCCCCAGCATTTT. The encoded protein is CATSRDRVSNQPQHF. The whole variable domain, filled in from reference TRBV15 and TRBJ1-5, reads DAMVIQNPRYQVTQFGKPVTLSCSQTLNHNVMYWYQQKSSQAPKLLFHYYDKDFNNEADTPDNFQSRRPNTSFCFLDIRSPGLGDTAMYLCATSRDRVSNQPQHFGDGTRLSIL.

This sequence joins TRBV19 and TRBJ2-3; tentatively, D is TRBD2 (6 bases). V lost 4 bases and J 2 bases, leaving 22 bases between the germline ends. CDR1 LNHDA and CDR2 SQIVND come from the germline V gene (reference sequence). The CDR3 totals 18 residues. The CDR3 loop reads CASSRRSPTSTNTDTQYF. The CDR3 nucleotides are TGTGCCAGTAGTAGGCGGTCGCCAACTAGCACAAACACAGATACGCAGTATTTT.